The present TCR beta chain was sequenced within a study of T cells expressing NK-cell markers (dated by TCRdb to about 2020). Regarding the research as a whole: Three sorted T-cell subsets (CD3+CD56+NKG2C+, CD3+CD56+NKG2C- and CD3+CD56-NKG2C+) from under 10 donors had their TCR beta-chain repertoires profiled. Libraries were sequenced as 2 x 150 bp reads on Illumina HiSeq 2000/2500, MiSeq or NextSeq. The study sequenced eight donors, all healthy volunteers chosen at random: three men and five women. Among the eight sequenced donors, only one was HCMV-seronegative, while the other seven were HCMV-seropositive.

CDR1 and CDR2, per the germline V gene (reference sequence), are GTSNPN and SVGIG. The CDR3 sequence holds 21 residues, the cysteine and phenylalanine included. DNA for this receptor is not on file. Instrument used: Illumina HiSeq 2000. The TCR beta cDNA libraries were made using 5'RACE template switching, a step that added both a universal primer site and unique molecular identifiers. Priming for cDNA synthesis came from the TCR beta constant segment, and two successive PCR amplification steps followed. The authors' analysis ran thus. MIGEC handled demultiplexing of the reads and grouping by UMI, while MiTCR was used to assemble and quantify clonotypes. To exclude erroneous sequences, only TCR cDNA sequences supported by at least two reads were retained. Downstream repertoire analysis used the tcR package, and clonotypes were matched across fractions by CDR3 nucleotide sequence plus V segment. VDJmatch was used to annotate antigen specificity against VDJdb, with one amino acid substitution in CDR3 permitted. TCRdb reprocessed the reads, and each CDR3 protein sequence is entered once, without DNA. The V and J calls shown here were made by TCRdb, not taken from the authors' results. The sample table holds about 390,000 distinct CDR3 sequences. Approximately 11% of the sample lies in the top ten.

What the authors observed across the whole study: In several donors, the dominant CD3+CD56+NKG2C+ clonotypes were found to rank among the top 10 CD8+ clonotypes and to make up 1.0-7.0% of CD8+ T cells. Those dominant clonotypes were again the most abundant among CD3+CD56-NKG2C+ cells in four donors, at about 25-60.1%. Whether the expanded NKG2C-expressing T cell clones were specific for HCMV antigens remained unclear.

Note on this clonotype: It lacks a known antigen.

A commercial ELISA kit detecting HCMV-specific IgG in serum was used to determine HCMV serostatus. Ficoll density gradient centrifugation was used to isolate peripheral blood mononuclear cells from blood. The clonotype was recovered from a woman in her forties or fifties in good health. Donor details come from another sample of the same person, matched by shared clones. The sample consisted of blood T cells: a sorted CD56 or NKG2C T cell subset, CD4+ or CD8+ T cells, or bulk PBMC T cells (not recorded which). The V gene is TRBV30 and the J gene is TRBJ2-2; with no DNA, the TCRdb D assignment of TRBD2 cannot be verified. CDR3 loop: CAWSVVGGTSGSWGWTGELFF.